The clone carrying this T cell receptor beta chain appeared many times. This specimen belongs to a study of blood T cell repertoires in COVID-19. As for the study in general: The samples span acute and convalescent COVID-19 from the United States, Italy and Spain.

Authors' data handling: Estimation of nucleated cell counts relied on the amplification of reference gene primers. Measured with immunoSEQ multiplex PCR; TCRdb has only the in-frame clones, and not every one. V and J calls and clone size are given by that table; D and trimming were obtained from the DNA. The data contain roughly 200,000 clones, about 84% of them singletons. The CDR3 contains 15 residues. Looked up from germline, CDR1 is MNHEY and CDR2 is SVGAGI. Trimming left V 7 bases short and J 0 bases short, with 13 bases between. The sample was peripheral blood. The V gene is TRBV6-5, the J gene TRBJ1-3; D is undetermined. This TCR was recovered from a woman over 75 with acute or convalescent COVID-19. CDR3 in amino acids: CASIFQASSGNTIYF. The CDR3, as DNA: TGTGCCAGCATATTCCAGGCATCCTCTGGAAACACCATATATTTT.